Given below is one T cell receptor beta chain in context. What it binds is not known. TCRdb's table, derived via immunoSEQ multiplex PCR, lists solely in-frame clones and lacks some. The repertoire holds some 2.1 million clones, with roughly 94% as singletons. Germline CDR1 and CDR2: SGHVS and FNYEAQ. Trimming left V 3 bases short and J 4 bases short, with 6 bases between. The CDR3 covers 12 residues. The data stem from a study of shared clonotypes between healthy human individuals. Notes on the study in general: Only blood underwent sampling, and tissue repertoires likely differ.

This TCR was sampled from a man aged 18-30 years in good health. This rearrangement joins TRBV7-6 to TRBJ2-5; D is ambiguous. Sequencing was performed on naive CD4+ T cells sorted from blood. Subset meaning: CD45RA+ positively selected. The DNA of the CDR3 is TGTGCCAGCAGCTTTGAGAGAGAGACCCAGTACTTC. This encodes CASSFERETQYF.